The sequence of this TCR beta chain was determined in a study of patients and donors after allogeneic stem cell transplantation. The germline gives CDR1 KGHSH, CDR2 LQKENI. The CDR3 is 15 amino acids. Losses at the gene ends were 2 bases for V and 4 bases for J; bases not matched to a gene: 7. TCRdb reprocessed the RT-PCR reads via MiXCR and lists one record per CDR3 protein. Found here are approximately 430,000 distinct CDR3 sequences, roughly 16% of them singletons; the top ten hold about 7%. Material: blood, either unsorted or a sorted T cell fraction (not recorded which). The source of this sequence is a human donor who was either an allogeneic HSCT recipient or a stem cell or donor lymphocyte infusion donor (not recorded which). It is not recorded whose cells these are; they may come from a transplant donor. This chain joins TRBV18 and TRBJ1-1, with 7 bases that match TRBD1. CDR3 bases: TGTGCCAGCTCACCAAAGACAGGGACGGTCACTGAAGCTTTCTTT. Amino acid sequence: CASSPKTGTVTEAFF.